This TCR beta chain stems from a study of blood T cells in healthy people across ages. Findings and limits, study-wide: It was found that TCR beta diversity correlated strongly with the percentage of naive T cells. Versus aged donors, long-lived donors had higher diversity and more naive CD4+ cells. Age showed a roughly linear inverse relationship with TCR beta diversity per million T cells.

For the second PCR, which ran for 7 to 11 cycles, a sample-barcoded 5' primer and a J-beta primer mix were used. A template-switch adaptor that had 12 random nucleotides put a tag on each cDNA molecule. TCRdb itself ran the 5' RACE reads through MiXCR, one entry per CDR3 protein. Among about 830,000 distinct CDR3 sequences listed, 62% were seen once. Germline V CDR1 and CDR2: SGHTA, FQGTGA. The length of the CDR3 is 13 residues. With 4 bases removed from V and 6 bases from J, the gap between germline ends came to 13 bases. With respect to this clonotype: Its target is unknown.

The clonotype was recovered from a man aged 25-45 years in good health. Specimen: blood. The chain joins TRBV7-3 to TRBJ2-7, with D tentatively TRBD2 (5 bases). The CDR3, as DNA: TGTGCCAGCAGCTCGAGAAACGGAGGCGAGCAGTACTTC. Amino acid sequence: CASSSRNGGEQYF.